A selection of T cell receptor beta chains follows, all from one sample in a study of blood T cell repertoires in COVID-19. Assay: immunoSEQ multiplex PCR; the TCRdb copy retains only in-frame clones and omits some. The table lists a few hundred thousand clones, 70% to 90% of them singletons. Material for sequencing was peripheral blood. These receptors all come from a man in his sixties with acute or convalescent COVID-19. CDR3s include the opening cysteine and the closing phenylalanine or tryptophan. Fields, in order: D gene, V gene, clone size, J gene, CDR3 DNA, CDR3 protein. The D gene is left open where the match is weak. Size values are once, few and many counts, or a class for expanded clones, and some rows have none.

d_gene: NA
v_gene: TRBV19
abundance: NA
j_gene: TRBJ2-3
CDR3nt: TGTGCCAGTAGTATCCAGCGGGGCACAGATACGCAGTATTTT
CDR3aa: CASSIQRGTDTQYF

d_gene: TRBD1
v_gene: TRBV27
abundance: NA
j_gene: TRBJ2-3
CDR3nt: TGTGCCAGCAGAGCAGGGGGCAGGAGCACAGATACGCAGTATTTT
CDR3aa: CASRAGGRSTDTQYF

d_gene: TRBD1
v_gene: TRBV2
abundance: few
j_gene: TRBJ2-1
CDR3nt: TGTGCCAGCAGTGATTCGTGGACAGGGGTACTTGAGCAGTTCTTC
CDR3aa: CASSDSWTGVLEQFF

d_gene: NA
v_gene: TRBV5-1
abundance: NA
j_gene: TRBJ1-1
CDR3nt: TGCGCCAGCAGCTTAAAGGCCTCCGGGTCTGAAGCTTTCTTT
CDR3aa: CASSLKASGSEAFF

d_gene: NA
v_gene: TRBV10-3
abundance: once
j_gene: TRBJ2-2
CDR3nt: TGTGCCATCAGAGTCAGTCGGGGAGGTTTGCCCGACACCGGGGAGCTGTTTTTT
CDR3aa: CAIRVSRGGLPDTGELFF

d_gene: TRBD1
v_gene: TRBV29-1
abundance: NA
j_gene: TRBJ1-1
CDR3nt: TGCAGCGTTGATCGAGGGACAGTGGTCACTGAAGCTTTCTTT
CDR3aa: CSVDRGTVVTEAFF

d_gene: NA
v_gene: TRBV7-2
abundance: NA
j_gene: TRBJ1-2
CDR3nt: TGTGCCAGCAGCTTAGCGGCGGGGAACTATGGCTACACCTTC
CDR3aa: CASSLAAGNYGYTF

d_gene: TRBD1
v_gene: TRBV19
abundance: few
j_gene: TRBJ1-6
CDR3nt: TGTGCCAGTAGGGCCGGGACAGGGCCCCCTTCACCCCTCCACTTT
CDR3aa: CASRAGTGPPSPLHF

d_gene: NA
v_gene: TRBV19
abundance: NA
j_gene: TRBJ2-5
CDR3nt: TGTGCCAGTAGTATTGGCAGCCAAGAGACCCAGTACTTC
CDR3aa: CASSIGSQETQYF

d_gene: TRBD2
v_gene: TRBV6-1
abundance: NA
j_gene: TRBJ2-1
CDR3nt: TGTGCCAGCAGTAAAGCGGGGGGGAGCTCCTACAATGAGCAGTTCTTC
CDR3aa: CASSKAGGSSYNEQFF

d_gene: NA
v_gene: TRBV7-3
abundance: NA
j_gene: TRBJ1-1
CDR3nt: TGTGCCAGCAGCCTCCAGGGCGGTTGGACTGAAGCTTTCTTT
CDR3aa: CASSLQGGWTEAFF

d_gene: NA
v_gene: TRBV6-1
abundance: NA
j_gene: TRBJ1-1
CDR3nt: TGTGCCAGCAGTGATAGAGGGCGGGGTGACACTGAAGCTTTCTTT
CDR3aa: CASSDRGRGDTEAFF

d_gene: TRBD1
v_gene: TRBV13
abundance: NA
j_gene: TRBJ1-4
CDR3nt: TGTGCCAGCACCGAACAGGGGGAAAAACTGTTTTTT
CDR3aa: CASTEQGEKLFF

d_gene: TRBD1
v_gene: TRBV6-5
abundance: NA
j_gene: TRBJ2-2
CDR3nt: TGTGCCAGCAGTTACTCGCTAGACAGGGCCACCGGGGAGCTGTTTTTT
CDR3aa: CASSYSLDRATGELFF

d_gene: TRBD1
v_gene: TRBV19
abundance: once
j_gene: TRBJ2-2
CDR3nt: TGTGCCAGTAGTACCCAGGGGGTGAACACCGGGGAGCTGTTTTTT
CDR3aa: CASSTQGVNTGELFF

d_gene: TRBD1
v_gene: TRBV7-7
abundance: NA
j_gene: TRBJ2-5
CDR3nt: TGTGCCAGCAGCACCGGACAGGGGGCCCGGGAGACCCAGTACTTC
CDR3aa: CASSTGQGARETQYF

d_gene: TRBD1
v_gene: TRBV5-1
abundance: NA
j_gene: TRBJ1-2
CDR3nt: TGCGCCAGCAGGGAGACAGGGGGCTCCGGCTACACCTTC
CDR3aa: CASRETGGSGYTF

d_gene: NA
v_gene: TRBV29-1
abundance: NA
j_gene: TRBJ1-3
CDR3nt: TGCAGCGCGACAACTCGACTTGCCGGAAACACCATATATTTT
CDR3aa: CSATTRLAGNTIYF

d_gene: NA
v_gene: TRBV10-3
abundance: NA
j_gene: TRBJ2-3
CDR3nt: TGTGCCATCAGTGAACAGGGTATAGGAGGCACAGATACGCAGTATTTT
CDR3aa: CAISEQGIGGTDTQYF

d_gene: NA
v_gene: TRBV11-3
abundance: NA
j_gene: TRBJ2-7
CDR3nt: TGTGCCACCCTGGGCGGAGGCCCCTACGAGCAGTACTTC
CDR3aa: CATLGGGPYEQYF

d_gene: TRBD2
v_gene: TRBV7-2
abundance: NA
j_gene: TRBJ2-5
CDR3nt: TGTGCCAGCAGCCTGAGCGGGGGGGTAGAGACCCAGTACTTC
CDR3aa: CASSLSGGVETQYF

d_gene: TRBD1
v_gene: TRBV7-8
abundance: NA
j_gene: TRBJ1-6
CDR3nt: TGTGCCAGCAGCCCGGTGGCAGGGGGCTATAATTCACCCCTCCACTTT
CDR3aa: CASSPVAGGYNSPLHF

d_gene: TRBD2
v_gene: TRBV14
abundance: NA
j_gene: TRBJ2-4
CDR3nt: TGTGCCAGCAGCCAGACTAGCGGGGGGGCCCTAGCCAAAAACATTCAGTACTTC
CDR3aa: CASSQTSGGALAKNIQYF

d_gene: TRBD1
v_gene: TRBV6-5
abundance: NA
j_gene: TRBJ1-3
CDR3nt: TGTGCCAGCAGGATCACAACAGGGGTCGGAAACACCATATATTTT
CDR3aa: CASRITTGVGNTIYF

d_gene: NA
v_gene: TRBV7-9
abundance: NA
j_gene: TRBJ2-3
CDR3nt: TGTGCCAGCAGCTTAAGCGGAATCACAGATACGCAGTATTTT
CDR3aa: CASSLSGITDTQYF

d_gene: TRBD2
v_gene: TRBV18
abundance: NA
j_gene: TRBJ2-5
CDR3nt: TGTGCCAGCTCAGGGACTAGCCCCCAAGAGACCCAGTACTTC
CDR3aa: CASSGTSPQETQYF

d_gene: TRBD1
v_gene: TRBV18
abundance: NA
j_gene: TRBJ2-7
CDR3nt: TGTGCCAGCTCACCACGACAGGGGACTTACGAGCAGTACTTC
CDR3aa: CASSPRQGTYEQYF

d_gene: TRBD1
v_gene: TRBV28
abundance: NA
j_gene: TRBJ2-5
CDR3nt: TGTGCCAGCAGTCCAGGGGGCAGAGAGACCCAGTACTTC
CDR3aa: CASSPGGRETQYF

d_gene: NA
v_gene: TRBV9
abundance: NA
j_gene: TRBJ1-3
CDR3nt: TGTGCCAGCAGCGCGGTTCCCGAAAACACCATATATTTT
CDR3aa: CASSAVPENTIYF

d_gene: TRBD1
v_gene: TRBV7-2
abundance: NA
j_gene: TRBJ2-7
CDR3nt: TGTGCCAGCAGCTTAGCAGGACAGGGGGCGCGATACGAGCAGTACTTC
CDR3aa: CASSLAGQGARYEQYF

d_gene: NA
v_gene: TRBV7-3
abundance: NA
j_gene: TRBJ2-5
CDR3nt: TGTGCCAGCAGCCAGAGGGTCGGGCGTTGGGAGACCCAGTACTTC
CDR3aa: CASSQRVGRWETQYF

d_gene: TRBD1
v_gene: TRBV2
abundance: NA
j_gene: TRBJ2-4
CDR3nt: TGTGCCAGCAGGGACAGGGGACTAATGGCCAAAAACATTCAGTACTTC
CDR3aa: CASRDRGLMAKNIQYF

d_gene: TRBD1
v_gene: TRBV11-1
abundance: NA
j_gene: TRBJ2-7
CDR3nt: TGTGCCAGCAGCTTAGCATTGACAGGGGGAAGATACGAGCAGTACTTC
CDR3aa: CASSLALTGGRYEQYF